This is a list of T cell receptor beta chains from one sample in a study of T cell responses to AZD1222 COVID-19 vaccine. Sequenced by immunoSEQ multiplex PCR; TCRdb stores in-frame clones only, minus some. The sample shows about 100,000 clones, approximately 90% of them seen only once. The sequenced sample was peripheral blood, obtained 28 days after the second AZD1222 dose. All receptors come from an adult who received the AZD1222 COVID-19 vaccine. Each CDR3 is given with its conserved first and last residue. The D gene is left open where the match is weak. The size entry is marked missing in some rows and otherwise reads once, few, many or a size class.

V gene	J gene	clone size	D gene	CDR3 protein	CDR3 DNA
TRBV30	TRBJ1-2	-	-	CAWSVQASRGYTF	TGTGCCTGGAGTGTCCAGGCAAGTAGGGGCTACACCTTC
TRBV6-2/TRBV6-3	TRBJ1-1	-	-	CASSYSGGDPEAFF	TGTGCCAGCAGTTACTCCGGGGGCGATCCTGAAGCTTTCTTT
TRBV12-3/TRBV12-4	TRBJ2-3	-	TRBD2	CASGGVTDTQYF	TGTGCCAGCGGGGGGGTTACAGATACGCAGTATTTT
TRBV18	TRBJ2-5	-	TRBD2	CASSPLGTSGQETQYF	TGTGCCAGCTCACCCTTAGGGACTAGCGGCCAAGAGACCCAGTACTTC
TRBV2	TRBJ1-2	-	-	CASASETNYGYTF	TGTGCCAGCGCCAGTGAAACTAACTATGGCTACACCTTC
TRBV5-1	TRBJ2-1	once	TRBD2	CASSPRTSDLYNEQFF	TGCGCCAGCAGCCCGCGGACTAGCGATCTCTACAATGAGCAGTTCTTC
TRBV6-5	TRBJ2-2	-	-	CASSKGGELFF	TGTGCCAGCAGCAAGGGGGGGGAGCTGTTTTTT
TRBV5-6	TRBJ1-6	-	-	CASSLANNSPLHF	TGTGCCAGCAGCTTGGCCAATAATTCACCCCTCCACTTT
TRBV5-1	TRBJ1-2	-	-	CASSLEVYGSYGYTF	TGCGCCAGCAGCTTGGAGGTCTACGGCAGCTATGGCTACACCTTC
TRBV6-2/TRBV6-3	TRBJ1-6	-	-	CASSYQGTRSPLHF	TGTGCCAGCAGTTACCAGGGAACCCGTTCACCCCTCCACTTT
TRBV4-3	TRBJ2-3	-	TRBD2	CASSPARWTSGGALNTDTQYF	TGCGCCAGCAGCCCCGCGAGGTGGACTAGCGGGGGGGCCCTAAACACAGATACGCAGTATTTT
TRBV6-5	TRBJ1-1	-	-	CASSYQERAFF	TGTGCCAGCAGTTATCAGGAGAGGGCTTTCTTT
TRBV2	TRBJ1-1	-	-	CASSGQISTEAFF	TGTGCCAGCAGCGGACAGATATCCACTGAAGCTTTCTTT
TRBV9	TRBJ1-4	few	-	CASSAGRSSLGEKLFF	TGTGCCAGCAGCGCCGGCAGGAGCTCCCTGGGTGAAAAACTGTTTTTT
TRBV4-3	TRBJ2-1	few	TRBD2	CASSQDWAGGSSYNEQFF	TGCGCCAGCAGCCAAGATTGGGCGGGGGGTTCTTCCTACAATGAGCAGTTCTTC
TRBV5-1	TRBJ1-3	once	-	CASSSQTFSGNTIYF	TGCGCCAGCAGCTCCCAGACGTTTTCTGGAAACACCATATATTTT
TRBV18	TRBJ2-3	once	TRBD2	CASSPYSLAGGPTDTQYF	TGTGCCAGCTCACCGTACTCACTAGCGGGGGGGCCGACAGATACGCAGTATTTT
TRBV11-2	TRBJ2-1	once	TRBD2	CASSFIAGGLQGQFF	TGTGCCAGCAGCTTCATAGCGGGAGGGCTGCAGGGGCAGTTCTTC
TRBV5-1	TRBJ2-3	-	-	CASSKGPTDTQYF	TGCGCCAGCAGCAAGGGACCCACAGATACGCAGTATTTT
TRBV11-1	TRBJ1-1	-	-	CASSSRLRANTEAFF	TGTGCCAGCAGCTCGCGCCTTCGGGCTAACACTGAAGCTTTCTTT
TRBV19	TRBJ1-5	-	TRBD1	CATGRDREVANQPQHF	TGTGCCACCGGGCGGGACAGAGAGGTTGCGAATCAGCCCCAGCATTTT
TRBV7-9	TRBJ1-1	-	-	CASSSQDGNTEAFF	TGTGCCAGCAGCTCCCAGGACGGAAACACTGAAGCTTTCTTT
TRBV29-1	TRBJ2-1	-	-	CSVGTPYNEQFF	TGCAGCGTCGGGACTCCTTACAATGAGCAGTTCTTC
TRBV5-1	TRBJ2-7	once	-	CASSLDRASGFSYEQYF	TGCGCCAGCAGCTTGGATCGAGCAAGCGGATTTTCTTACGAGCAGTACTTC
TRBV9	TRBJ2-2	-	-	CASSGQVRRELFF	TGTGCCAGCAGCGGACAGGTTCGGAGGGAGCTGTTTTTT
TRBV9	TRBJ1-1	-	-	CASSPNPGQEAFF	TGTGCCAGCAGCCCCAACCCCGGGCAAGAAGCTTTCTTT
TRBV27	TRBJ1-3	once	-	CASKGGGNTIYF	TGTGCCAGCAAGGGGGGTGGAAACACCATATATTTT
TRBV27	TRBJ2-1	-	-	CASSRRGPSEQFF	TGTGCCAGCAGCCGGCGGGGGCCAAGTGAGCAGTTCTTC
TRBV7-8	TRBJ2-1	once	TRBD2	CASSLSLSGSSSYNEQFF	TGTGCCAGCAGCTTATCCCTTAGCGGGTCCAGCTCCTACAATGAGCAGTTCTTC
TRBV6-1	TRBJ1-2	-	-	CASGRDGGYTF	TGTGCCAGCGGCAGGGATGGTGGCTACACCTTC
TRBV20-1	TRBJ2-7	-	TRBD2	CSASTGLTYEQYF	TGCAGTGCTAGTACGGGACTAACCTACGAGCAGTACTTC
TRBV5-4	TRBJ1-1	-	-	CASSLEGTEAFF	TGTGCCAGCAGCTTGGAAGGTACTGAAGCTTTCTTT